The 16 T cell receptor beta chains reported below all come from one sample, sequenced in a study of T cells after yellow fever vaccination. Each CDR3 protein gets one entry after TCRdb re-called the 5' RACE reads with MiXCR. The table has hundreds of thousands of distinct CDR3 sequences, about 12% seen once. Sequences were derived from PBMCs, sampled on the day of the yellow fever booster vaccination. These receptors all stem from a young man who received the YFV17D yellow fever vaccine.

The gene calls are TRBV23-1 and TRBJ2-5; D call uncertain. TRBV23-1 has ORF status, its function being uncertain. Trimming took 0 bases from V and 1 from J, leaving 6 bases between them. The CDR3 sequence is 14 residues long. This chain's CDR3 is CASSQSLSQETQYF. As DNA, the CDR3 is TGCGCCAGCAGTCAATCACTAAGCCAAGAGACCCAGTACTTC.

CDR3 coding DNA: TGTGCCAGTATTCGGTCCCCTCTTGCCACTGAAGCTTTCTTT. Amino acids: CASIRSPLATEAFF. This chain uses TRBV19 with TRBJ1-1; no clear D. Deletions cut 7 bases from V and 4 bases from J, with 16 bases between. There are 14 residues in the CDR3. Germline V gene data show CDR1 as LNHDA and CDR2 as SQIVND (reference sequence).

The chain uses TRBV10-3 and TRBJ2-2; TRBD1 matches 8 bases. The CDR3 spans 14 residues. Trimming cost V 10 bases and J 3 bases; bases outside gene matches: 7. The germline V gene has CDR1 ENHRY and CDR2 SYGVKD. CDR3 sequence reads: CATREQGDTGELFF. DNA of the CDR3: TGTGCCACCCGGGAACAGGGGGACACCGGGGAGCTGTTTTTT.

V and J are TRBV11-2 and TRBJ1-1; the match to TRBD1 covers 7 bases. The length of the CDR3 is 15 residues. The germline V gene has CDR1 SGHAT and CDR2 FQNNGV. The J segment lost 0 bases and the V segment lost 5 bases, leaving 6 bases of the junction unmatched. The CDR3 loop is CASSPWDRVNTEAFF. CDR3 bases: TGTGCCAGCAGCCCGTGGGACAGAGTGAACACTGAAGCTTTCTTT. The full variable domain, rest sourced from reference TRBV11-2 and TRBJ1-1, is EAGVAQSPRYKIIEKRQSVAFWCNPISGHATLYWYQQILGQGPKLLIQFQNNGVVDDSQLPKDRFSAERLKGVDSTLKIQPAKLEDSAVYLCASSPWDRVNTEAFFGQGTRLTVV.

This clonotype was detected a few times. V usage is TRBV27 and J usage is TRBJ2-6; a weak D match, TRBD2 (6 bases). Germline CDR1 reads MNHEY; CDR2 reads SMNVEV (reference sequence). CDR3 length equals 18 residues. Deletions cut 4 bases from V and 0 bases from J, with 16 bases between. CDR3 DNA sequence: TGTGCCAGCAGTTCGCTATCCCAGGGACTCTCTGGGGCCAACGTCCTGACTTTC. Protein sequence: CASSSLSQGLSGANVLTF.

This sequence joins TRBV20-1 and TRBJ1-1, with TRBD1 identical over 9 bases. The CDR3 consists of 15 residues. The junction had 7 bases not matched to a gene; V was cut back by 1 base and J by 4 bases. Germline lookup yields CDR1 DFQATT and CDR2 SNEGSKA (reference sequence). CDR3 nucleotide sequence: TGCAGTGCTAGAGGGGACAGGGAAAGTGGCACTGAAGCTTTCTTT. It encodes CSARGDRESGTEAFF.

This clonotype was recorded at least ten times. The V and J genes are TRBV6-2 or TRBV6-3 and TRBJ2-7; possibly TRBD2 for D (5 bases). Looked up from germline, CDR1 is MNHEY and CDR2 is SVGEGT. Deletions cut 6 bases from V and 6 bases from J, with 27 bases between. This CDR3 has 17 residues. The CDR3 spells CASSLPPLTLGGGEQYF. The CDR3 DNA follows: TGTGCCAGCAGCCTTCCCCCATTGACCCTTGGAGGTGGCGAGCAGTACTTC.

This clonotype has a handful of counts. The CDR3: CASSLEGGPSIQYF. The CDR3 DNA follows: TGCGCCAGCAGCTTGGAAGGGGGTCCAAGCATTCAGTACTTC. This sequence joins TRBV5-1 and TRBJ2-4; perhaps TRBD1 as D (6 bases). CDR1 and CDR2 from the germline V gene are SGHRS and YFSETQ. Trimming shortened V by 0 bases and J by 9 bases, and 13 bases separated the two germline ends. This CDR3 has 14 residues.

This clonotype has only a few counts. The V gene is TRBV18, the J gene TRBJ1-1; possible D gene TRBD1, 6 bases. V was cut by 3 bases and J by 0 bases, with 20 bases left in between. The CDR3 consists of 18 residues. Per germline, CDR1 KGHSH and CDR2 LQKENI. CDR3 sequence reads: CASSPLIVGAPLNTEAFF. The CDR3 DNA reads TGTGCCAGCTCACCTCTTATTGTGGGGGCCCCATTGAACACTGAAGCTTTCTTT.

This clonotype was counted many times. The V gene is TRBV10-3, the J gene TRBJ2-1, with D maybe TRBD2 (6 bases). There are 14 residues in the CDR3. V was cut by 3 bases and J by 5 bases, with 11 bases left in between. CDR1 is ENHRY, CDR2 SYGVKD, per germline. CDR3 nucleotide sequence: TGTGCCATCAGTGATGTAGGGAGGAACAATGAGCAGTTCTTC. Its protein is CAISDVGRNNEQFF.

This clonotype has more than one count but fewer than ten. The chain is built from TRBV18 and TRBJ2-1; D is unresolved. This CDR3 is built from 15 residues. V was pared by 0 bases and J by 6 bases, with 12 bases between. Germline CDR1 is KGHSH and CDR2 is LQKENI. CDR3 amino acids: CASSPPVKGFNEQFF. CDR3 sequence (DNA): TGTGCCAGCTCACCACCGGTCAAGGGTTTCAATGAGCAGTTCTTC.

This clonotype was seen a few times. The CDR3 is CASSSPMPGTGRIGELFF. The CDR3 region has the DNA TGTGCCAGCAGTTCGCCCATGCCCGGGACAGGGAGGATCGGGGAGCTGTTTTTT. The chain joins TRBV6-5 to TRBJ2-2, with 9 bases lining up with TRBD1. The CDR3 spans 18 residues. Germline values: CDR1 MNHEY, CDR2 SVGAGI. J gave up 7 bases and V 4 bases, and 16 bases lay outside the gene matches.

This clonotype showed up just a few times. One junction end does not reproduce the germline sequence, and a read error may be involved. Here the CDR3 DNA reads TGTGCTAGCAGCTTGGGATCTCCACTAGCGGGAGCCGAGACCCAGTACTTC. This sequence encodes CASSLGSPLAGAETQYF. This rearrangement joins TRBV7-7 to TRBJ2-5, with 11 positions matching TRBD2. CDR3 length: 17 amino acids. CDR1 is SSHAT, CDR2 FNYEAQ, per germline (reference sequence).

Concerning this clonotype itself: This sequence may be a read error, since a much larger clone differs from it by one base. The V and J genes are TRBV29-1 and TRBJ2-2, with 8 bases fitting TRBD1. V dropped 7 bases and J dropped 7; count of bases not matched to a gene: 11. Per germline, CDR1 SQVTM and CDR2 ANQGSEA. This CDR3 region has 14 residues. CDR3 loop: CSGVGQGGNGELFF. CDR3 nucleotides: TGCAGCGGGGTAGGACAGGGTGGCAACGGGGAGCTGTTTTTT.

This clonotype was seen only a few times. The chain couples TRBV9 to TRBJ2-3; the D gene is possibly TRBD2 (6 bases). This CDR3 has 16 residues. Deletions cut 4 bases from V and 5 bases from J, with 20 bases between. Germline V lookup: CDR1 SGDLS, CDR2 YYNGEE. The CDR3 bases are TGTGCCAGCAGCTCCGGAGTCGGGGGTGCTCTAGATACGCAGTATTTT. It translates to CASSSGVGGALDTQYF.

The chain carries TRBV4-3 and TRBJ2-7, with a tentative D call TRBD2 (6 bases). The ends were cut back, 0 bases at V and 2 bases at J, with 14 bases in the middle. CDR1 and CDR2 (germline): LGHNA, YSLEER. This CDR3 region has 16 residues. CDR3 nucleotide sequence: TGCGCCAGCAGCCAAGATCCAGCGGCGGGACCCTACGAGCAGTACTTC. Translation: CASSQDPAAGPYEQYF.